The 14 T cell receptor beta chains listed next were all sequenced from one sample in a study of shared clonotypes between healthy human individuals. TCRdb's table, derived via immunoSEQ multiplex PCR, lists solely in-frame clones and lacks some. The sample holds fewer than 600,000 clones, approximately 80% seen once. The material sequenced was PBMCs. The receptors originated from a woman aged 40 to 50 in good health. Some clones in this sample may be carry-over from other donors' samples.

On this clone: Since a far larger clone is one base different, this is likely a read error. The CDR3 here is CAWSASGDYNEQFF. The CDR3, as DNA: TGTGCCTGGAGTGCCAGCGGGGATTACAATGAGCAGTTCTTC. The genes are TRBV30 and TRBJ2-1; the match to TRBD2 covers 7 bases. The CDR3 is 14 amino acids. After removal of 1 base from V and 4 bases from J, the junction contained 4 bases not matched to a gene. The germline V gene encodes CDR1 GTSNPN and CDR2 SVGIG (reference sequence).

This chain joins TRBV28 and TRBJ1-2; TRBD1 matches 8 bases. V shed 0 bases, J shed 4 bases, and the junction held 4 bases outside the gene matches. Germline V gene data show CDR1 as MDHEN and CDR2 as SYDVKM. The CDR3 sequence is 15 residues long. The CDR3 reads CASSLWDRVGYGYTF. In nucleotides, the CDR3 is TGTGCCAGCAGTTTATGGGACAGGGTGGGCTATGGCTACACCTTC.

The chain employs TRBV6-5 and TRBJ1-1; TRBD1 aligns across 9 bases. The CDR3 length is 14 residues. V dropped 5 bases and J dropped 2; count of bases not matched to a gene: 3. CDR1 is MNHEY and CDR2 is SVGAGI in the germline V gene. The CDR3 loop reads CASSRDRANTEAFF. CDR3 nucleotides: TGTGCCAGCAGTCGGGACAGGGCTAACACTGAAGCTTTCTTT.

The chain is built from TRBV4-2 and TRBJ2-5, with 10 bases that match TRBD2. This CDR3 has 15 residues. CDR1 is LGHNA, CDR2 YNFKEQ, per germline. The J segment lost 5 bases and the V segment lost 2 bases, leaving 5 bases of the junction unmatched. CDR3: CASSQLAGVAETQYF. The CDR3 DNA sequence: TGTGCCAGCAGCCAACTAGCGGGAGTAGCTGAGACCCAGTACTTC.

This clone was recorded at least ten times. This chain links TRBV30 with TRBJ2-7; TRBD2 is a possible D gene (6 bases). Germline assignment: CDR1 GTSNPN and CDR2 SVGIG (reference sequence). The CDR3 runs 12 residues. V shed 2 bases and J shed 3 bases, with 8 bases lying between them. This CDR3 is CAWSLTSYEQYF. In nucleotides, the CDR3 is TGTGCCTGGAGTCTGACTAGCTACGAGCAGTACTTC.

The J gene is TRBJ1-1, the V gene TRBV25-1; possible D gene TRBD1, 5 bases. Germline assignment: CDR1 MGHDK and CDR2 SYGVNS. V was cut by 6 bases and J by 5 bases, with 13 bases left in between. This CDR3 comprises 13 residues. CDR3 loop: CASSDTEGTEAFF. The CDR3 DNA reads as TGTGCCAGCAGCGACACTGAGGGGACTGAAGCTTTCTTT.

CDR3: CASSASSGTAYNEQFF. CDR3 in DNA: TGTGCCAGCAGCGCGAGCTCCGGGACAGCATACAATGAGCAGTTCTTC. The rearrangement joins TRBV5-4 to TRBJ2-1, with 7 bases fitting TRBD1. The CDR3 sequence is 16 residues long. The V and J ends lost 4 bases and 4 bases, in that order; junction bases with no gene match: 11. In germline, CDR1 is SGHNT, CDR2 YYREEE (reference sequence).

V usage is TRBV28 and J usage is TRBJ1-6; TRBD1 aligns across 7 bases. With V trimmed by 6 bases and J by 10 bases, 9 bases remained unmatched. The CDR3 runs 14 residues. Per germline, CDR1 MDHEN and CDR2 SYDVKM. DNA of the CDR3: TGTGCCAGCAGCCCACGACAGGGCTGGTCACCCCTCCACTTT. It yields the protein CASSPRQGWSPLHF.

This clone has more than one count but fewer than ten. Given a far larger clone just one base away, this is likely a sequencing read error. V and J are TRBV10-2 and TRBJ2-7, with D perhaps matching TRBD1 or TRBD2 (5 bases each). The CDR3 totals 12 residues. The ends were cut back, 10 bases at V and 4 bases at J, with 14 bases in the middle. The germline V gene encodes CDR1 WSHSY and CDR2 SAAADI. The CDR3 region has the DNA TGCGCCAACACCGAGGGGTTGTACGAGCAGTACTTC. Translated, it gives CANTEGLYEQYF.

The chain is built from TRBV9 and TRBJ2-7, with D hard to call. This CDR3 is 12 amino acids long. Germline CDR1 is SGDLS and CDR2 is YYNGEE. V was cut by 3 bases and J by 0 bases, with 4 bases left in between. CDR3 nucleotides: TGTGCCAGCAGCGAAAACTCCTACGAGCAGTACTTC. It codes for CASSENSYEQYF.

The chain joins TRBV27 to TRBJ1-2; a weak D match, TRBD1 (5 bases). This CDR3 region has 13 residues. The V end was cut by 2 bases, the J end by 7 bases, with 11 bases between. Germline CDR1 and CDR2: MNHEY and SMNVEV (reference sequence). CDR3 in amino acids: CASSLTGDTGYTF. DNA for the CDR3: TGTGCCAGCAGTTTAACGGGGGATACTGGCTACACCTTC.

This clone showed up many times. Distinct nucleotide sequences in the sample also encode this CDR3. This chain uses TRBV12-5 with TRBJ2-7, with D tentatively TRBD1 or TRBD2 (5 bases each). The CDR3 contains 15 residues. V was clipped by 1 base and J by 3 bases, with 13 bases between them. Germline CDR1 is LGHNT and CDR2 is FRNRAP. Here the CDR3 reads CASGLGDGMGYEQYF. Written as DNA, the CDR3 is TGTGCTAGTGGTTTGGGGGACGGGATGGGCTACGAGCAGTACTTC.

This chain connects TRBV7-2 to TRBJ1-3; the match to TRBD1 covers 7 bases. Trimming took 1 base from V and 1 from J; bases not matched to a gene: 7. This CDR3 is 17 amino acids long. The germline gives CDR1 SGHTA, CDR2 FQGNSA. As DNA, the CDR3 is TGTGCCAGCAGCTTAGGTGCAGGGGGAAGATCTGGAAACACCATATATTTT. Its protein is CASSLGAGGRSGNTIYF.

As for this clone: A far larger clone is one nucleotide away, so this likely arose from a read error. The rearrangement links TRBV29-1 to TRBJ1-1; D gene uncertain. V was shortened by 2 bases and J by 4 bases, with 8 bases between the two germline ends. The germline V gene encodes CDR1 SQVTM and CDR2 ANQGSEA. The CDR3 consists of 12 residues. CDR3 region: CSVEWVSTEAFF. CDR3 in DNA: TGCAGCGTTGAATGGGTCAGCACTGAAGCTTTCTTT.